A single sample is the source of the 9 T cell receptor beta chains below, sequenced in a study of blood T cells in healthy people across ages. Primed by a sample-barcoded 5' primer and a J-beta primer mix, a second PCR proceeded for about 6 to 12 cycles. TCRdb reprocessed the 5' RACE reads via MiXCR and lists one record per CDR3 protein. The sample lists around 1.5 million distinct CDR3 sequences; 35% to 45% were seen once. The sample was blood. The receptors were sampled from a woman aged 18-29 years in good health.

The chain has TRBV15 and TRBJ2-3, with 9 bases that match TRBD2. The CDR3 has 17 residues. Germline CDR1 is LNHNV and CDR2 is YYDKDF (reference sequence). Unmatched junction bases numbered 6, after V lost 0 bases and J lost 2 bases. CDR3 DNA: TGTGCCACCAGCAGAGAACGGAGCGGGGGGAACACAGATACGCAGTATTTT. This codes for CATSRERSGGNTDTQYF.

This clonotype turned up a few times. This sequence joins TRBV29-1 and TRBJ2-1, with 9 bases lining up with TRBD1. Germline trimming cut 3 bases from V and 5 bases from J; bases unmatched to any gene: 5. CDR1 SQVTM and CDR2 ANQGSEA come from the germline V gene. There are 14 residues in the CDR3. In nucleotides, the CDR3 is TGCAGCGTTGATCCCGGGACAGGGAACAATGAGCAGTTCTTC. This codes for CSVDPGTGNNEQFF.

The DNA for the CDR3 is TGTGCCAGCAGCGTAGATGGCAGGGGTAGTTCACCCCTCCACTTT. It codes for CASSVDGRGSSPLHF. V is TRBV9 and J is TRBJ1-6; D is perhaps TRBD1 (6 bases). The germline gives CDR1 SGDLS, CDR2 YYNGEE. V was pared by 0 bases and J by 9 bases, with 13 bases between. This CDR3 spans 15 amino acids.

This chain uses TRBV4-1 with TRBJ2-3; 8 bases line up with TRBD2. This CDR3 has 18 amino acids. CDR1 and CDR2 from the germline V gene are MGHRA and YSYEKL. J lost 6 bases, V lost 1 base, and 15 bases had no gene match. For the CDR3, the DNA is TGCGCCAGCAGCCAAGCCTTCACCGGGACTAGTGAGCTGGATACGCAGTATTTT. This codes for CASSQAFTGTSELDTQYF.

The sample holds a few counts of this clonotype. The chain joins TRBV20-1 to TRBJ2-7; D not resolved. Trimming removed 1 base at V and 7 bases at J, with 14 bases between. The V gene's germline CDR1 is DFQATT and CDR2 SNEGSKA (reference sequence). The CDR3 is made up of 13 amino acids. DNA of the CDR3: TGCAGTGCTAGAGGGACCTATGAGTGGGAGCAGTACTTC. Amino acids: CSARGTYEWEQYF.

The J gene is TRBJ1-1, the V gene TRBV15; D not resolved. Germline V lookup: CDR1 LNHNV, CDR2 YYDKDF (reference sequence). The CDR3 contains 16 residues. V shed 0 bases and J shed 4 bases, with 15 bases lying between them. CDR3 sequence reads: CATSRDVRVGGTEAFF. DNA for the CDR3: TGTGCCACCAGCAGAGATGTGAGGGTTGGTGGCACTGAAGCTTTCTTT.

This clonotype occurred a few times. CDR3 nucleotide sequence: TGTGCCAGCAGCTTAGCTCTTCCCCATTACAATGAGCAGTTCTTC. This translates into CASSLALPHYNEQFF. The rearrangement links TRBV7-2 to TRBJ2-1, with no clear D. CDR3 length: 15 amino acids. Germline V gene lookup returns CDR1 SGHTA and CDR2 FQGNSA. With 0 bases removed from V and 4 bases from J, the gap between germline ends came to 10 bases. The full variable domain, in which reference TRBV7-2 and TRBJ2-1 provide the parts outside the CDR3, is GAGVSQSPSNKVTEKGKDVELRCDPISGHTALYWYRQSLGQGLEFLIYFQGNSAPDKSGLPSDRFSAERTGGSVSTLTIQRTQQEDSAVYLCASSLALPHYNEQFFGPGTRLTVL.

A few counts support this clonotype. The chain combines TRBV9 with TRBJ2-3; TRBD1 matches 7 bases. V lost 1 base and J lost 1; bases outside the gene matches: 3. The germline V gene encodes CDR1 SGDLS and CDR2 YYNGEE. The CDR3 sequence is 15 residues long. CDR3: CASSVLGQRTDTQYF. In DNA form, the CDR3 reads TGTGCCAGCAGCGTACTGGGACAGCGCACAGATACGCAGTATTTT.

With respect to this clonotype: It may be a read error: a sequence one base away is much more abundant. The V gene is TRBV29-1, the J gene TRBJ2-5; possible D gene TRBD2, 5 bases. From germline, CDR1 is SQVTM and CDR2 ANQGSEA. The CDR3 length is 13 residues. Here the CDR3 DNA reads TGCGGCGTCTGCGGACTTGACCAAGAGACCCAGTACTTC. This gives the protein CGVCGLDQETQYF.